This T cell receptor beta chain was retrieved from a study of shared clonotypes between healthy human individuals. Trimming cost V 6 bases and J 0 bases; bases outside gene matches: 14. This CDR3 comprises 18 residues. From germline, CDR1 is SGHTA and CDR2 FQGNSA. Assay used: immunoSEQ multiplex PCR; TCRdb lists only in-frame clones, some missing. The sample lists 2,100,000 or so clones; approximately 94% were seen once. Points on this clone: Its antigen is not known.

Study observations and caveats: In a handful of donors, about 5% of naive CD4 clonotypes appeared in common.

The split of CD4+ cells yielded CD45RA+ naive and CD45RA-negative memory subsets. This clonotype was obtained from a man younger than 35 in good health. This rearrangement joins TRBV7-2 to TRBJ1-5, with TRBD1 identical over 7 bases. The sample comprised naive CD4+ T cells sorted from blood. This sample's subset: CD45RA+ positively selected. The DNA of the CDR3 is TGTGCCAGCAGTGGGTCCGGGACAGCGGCATATAGCAATCAGCCCCAGCATTTT. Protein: CASSGSGTAAYSNQPQHF.